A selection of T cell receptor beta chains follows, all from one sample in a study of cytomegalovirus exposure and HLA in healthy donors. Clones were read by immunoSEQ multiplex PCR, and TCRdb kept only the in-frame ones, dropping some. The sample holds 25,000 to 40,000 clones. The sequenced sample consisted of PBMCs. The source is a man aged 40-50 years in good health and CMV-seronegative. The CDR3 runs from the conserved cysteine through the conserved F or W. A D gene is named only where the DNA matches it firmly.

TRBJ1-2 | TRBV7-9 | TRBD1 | CASSWDRGDRGGYTF | TGTGCCAGCAGCTGGGACAGGGGCGACCGCGGTGGCTACACCTTC
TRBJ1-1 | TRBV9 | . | CASSLTDRPNTEAFF | TGTGCCAGCAGTCTTACAGACAGGCCTAACACTGAAGCTTTCTTT
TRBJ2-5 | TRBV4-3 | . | CASSQVFDGGKETQYF | TGCGCCAGCAGCCAAGTTTTTGATGGCGGGAAAGAGACCCAGTACTTC
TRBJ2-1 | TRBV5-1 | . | CASSFVSSDNEQFF | TGCGCCAGCAGCTTCGTGAGCTCCGACAATGAGCAGTTCTTC
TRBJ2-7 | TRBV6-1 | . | CASKIEGRGEQYF | TGTGCCAGCAAAATAGAGGGCCGTGGGGAGCAGTACTTC
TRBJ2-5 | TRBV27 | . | CASSLHPPDGAWTQYF | TGTGCCAGCAGTTTACATCCACCAGATGGGGCATGGACCCAGTACTTC
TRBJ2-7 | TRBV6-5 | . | CASSSARYEQYF | TGTGCCAGCAGTTCCGCGAGGTACGAGCAGTACTTC
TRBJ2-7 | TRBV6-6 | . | CASSYSAGSYEQYF | TGTGCCAGCAGTTACTCGGCAGGTTCCTACGAGCAGTACTTC
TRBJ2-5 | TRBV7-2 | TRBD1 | CASSFRTGTQETQYF | TGTGCCAGCAGCTTTCGGACAGGAACCCAAGAGACCCAGTACTTC
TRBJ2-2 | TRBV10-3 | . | CAIPRGGGAALDGELFF | TGTGCCATTCCTCGAGGGGGGGGAGCGGCCTTGGACGGGGAGCTGTTTTTT
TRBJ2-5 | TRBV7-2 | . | CASSLEPGYQETQYF | TGTGCCAGCAGCTTAGAACCAGGGTACCAAGAGACCCAGTACTTC
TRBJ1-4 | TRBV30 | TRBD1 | CAWNGGGEKLFF | TGTGCCTGGAACGGAGGGGGCGAAAAACTGTTTTTT
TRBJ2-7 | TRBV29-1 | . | CSVVDRNSYEQYF | TGCAGCGTTGTAGATAGAAACTCCTACGAGCAGTACTTC
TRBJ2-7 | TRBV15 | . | CATSTATGWDSYEQYF | TGTGCCACCAGCACAGCTACAGGGTGGGACTCCTACGAGCAGTACTTC
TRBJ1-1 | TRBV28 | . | CASTSPGFMNTEAFF | TGTGCCAGCACCTCCCCGGGTTTCATGAACACTGAAGCTTTCTTT
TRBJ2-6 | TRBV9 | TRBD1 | CASTGGVSSGANVLTF | TGTGCCAGTACAGGGGGCGTGAGCTCTGGGGCCAACGTCCTGACTTTC
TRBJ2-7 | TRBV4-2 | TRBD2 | CASSLTGAGGRDEQYF | TGTGCCAGCAGCCTCACCGGAGCGGGAGGTCGGGACGAGCAGTACTTC
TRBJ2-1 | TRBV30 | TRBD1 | CAWNHPGQGTFEQFF | TGTGCCTGGAACCATCCGGGACAGGGGACTTTTGAGCAGTTCTTC
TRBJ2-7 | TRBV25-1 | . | CASSELGGGGYEQYF | TGTGCCAGCAGTGAATTGGGGGGAGGGGGCTACGAGCAGTACTTC
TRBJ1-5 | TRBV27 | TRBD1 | CASRGQPNQPQHF | TGTGCCAGCAGGGGACAGCCTAATCAGCCCCAGCATTTT
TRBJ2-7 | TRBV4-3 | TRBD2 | CASSQEVPSGSYEQYF | TGCGCCAGCAGCCAAGAAGTGCCTAGCGGGAGCTACGAGCAGTACTTC
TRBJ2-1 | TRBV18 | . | CASSLQGPYNEQFF | TGTGCCAGCTCACTCCAGGGCCCCTACAATGAGCAGTTCTTC
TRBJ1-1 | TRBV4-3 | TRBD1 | CASSHLGTGQVNTEAFF | TGCGCCAGCAGCCACCTGGGTACCGGACAGGTTAACACTGAAGCTTTCTTT